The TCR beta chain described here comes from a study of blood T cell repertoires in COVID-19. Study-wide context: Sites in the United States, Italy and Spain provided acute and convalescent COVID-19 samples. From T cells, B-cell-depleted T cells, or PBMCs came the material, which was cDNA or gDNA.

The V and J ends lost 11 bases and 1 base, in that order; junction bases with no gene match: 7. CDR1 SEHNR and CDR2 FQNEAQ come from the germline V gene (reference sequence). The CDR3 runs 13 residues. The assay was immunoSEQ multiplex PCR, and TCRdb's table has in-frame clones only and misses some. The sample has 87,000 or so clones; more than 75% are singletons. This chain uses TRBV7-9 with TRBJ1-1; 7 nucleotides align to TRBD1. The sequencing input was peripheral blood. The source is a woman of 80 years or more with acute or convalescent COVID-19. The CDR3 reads CAASRQGNTEAFF. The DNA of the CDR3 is TGTGCCGCAAGTAGACAGGGGAACACTGAAGCTTTCTTT.